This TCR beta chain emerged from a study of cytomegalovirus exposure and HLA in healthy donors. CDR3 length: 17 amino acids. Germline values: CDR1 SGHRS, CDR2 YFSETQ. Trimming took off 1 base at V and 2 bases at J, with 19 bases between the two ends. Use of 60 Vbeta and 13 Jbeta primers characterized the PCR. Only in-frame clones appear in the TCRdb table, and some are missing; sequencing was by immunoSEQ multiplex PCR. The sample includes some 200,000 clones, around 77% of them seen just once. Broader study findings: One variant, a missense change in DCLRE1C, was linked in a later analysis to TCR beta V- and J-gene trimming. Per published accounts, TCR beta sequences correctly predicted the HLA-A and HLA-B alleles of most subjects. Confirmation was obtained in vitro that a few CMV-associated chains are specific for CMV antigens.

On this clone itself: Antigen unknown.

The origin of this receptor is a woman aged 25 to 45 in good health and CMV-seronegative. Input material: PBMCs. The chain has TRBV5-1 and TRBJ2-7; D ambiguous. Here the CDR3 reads CASSLYSSAILTYEQYF. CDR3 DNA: TGCGCCAGCAGCTTGTATTCTTCAGCGATACTGACCTACGAGCAGTACTTC.